This TCR beta chain emerged from a study of blood T cells in healthy people across ages. The V gene lost 4 bases and the J gene lost 7 bases, with 14 bases spanning the gap. The CDR3 contains 15 residues. CDR1 and CDR2 (germline): SGHAT, FQNNGV. Through a sample-barcoded 5' primer and a J-beta primer mix, a second PCR was run for about 7 to 12 cycles. MiXCR was run by TCRdb on the 5' RACE reads, yielding one entry per CDR3 protein. The sample shows some 710,000 distinct CDR3 sequences, 46% of them seen only once. The specimen sequenced was blood. The rearrangement joins TRBV11-2 to TRBJ1-6; no clear D gene. The source is an elderly man in good health. The chain's CDR3 is CASSSRGQANSPLHF. The CDR3 DNA is TGTGCCAGCAGCTCTCGAGGGCAGGCGAATTCACCCCTCCACTTT. The whole variable domain, remainder taken from reference TRBV11-2 and TRBJ1-6, is EAGVAQSPRYKIIEKRQSVAFWCNPISGHATLYWYQQILGQGPKLLIQFQNNGVVDDSQLPKDRFSAERLKGVDSTLKIQPAKLEDSAVYLCASSSRGQANSPLHFGNGTRLTVT.